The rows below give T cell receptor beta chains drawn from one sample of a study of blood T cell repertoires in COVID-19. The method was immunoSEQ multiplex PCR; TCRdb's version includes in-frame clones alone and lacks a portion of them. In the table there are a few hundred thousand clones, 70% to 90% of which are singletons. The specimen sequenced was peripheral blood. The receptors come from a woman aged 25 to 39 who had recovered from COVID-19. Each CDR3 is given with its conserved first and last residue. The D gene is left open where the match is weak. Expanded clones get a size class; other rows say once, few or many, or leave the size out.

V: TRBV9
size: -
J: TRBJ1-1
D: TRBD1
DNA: TGTGCCAGCGGAGAAGACAGGGTGAACACTGAAGCTTTCTTT
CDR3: CASGEDRVNTEAFF

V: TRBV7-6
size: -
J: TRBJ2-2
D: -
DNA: TGTGCCAGCAGCTTAGAATTATCAGGCTACACCGGGGAGCTGTTTTTT
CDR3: CASSLELSGYTGELFF

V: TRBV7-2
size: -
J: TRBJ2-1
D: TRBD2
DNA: TGTGCCAGCAGCCCCGGGGGGGTATACAATGAGCAGTTCTTC
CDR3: CASSPGGVYNEQFF

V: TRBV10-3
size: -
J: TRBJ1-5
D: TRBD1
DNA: TGTGCCATCAGTGAGTCGAACAGGGGTGATCAGCCCCAGCATTTT
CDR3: CAISESNRGDQPQHF

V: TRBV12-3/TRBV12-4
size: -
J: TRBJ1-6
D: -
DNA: TGTGCCAGCAGTAAATCAGGGGATCCCCTCCACTTT
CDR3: CASSKSGDPLHF

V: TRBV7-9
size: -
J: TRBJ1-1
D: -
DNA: TGTGCCAGCAGCTTAAAAAATTGGGGGGAGCGGAACACTGAAGCTTTCTTT
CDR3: CASSLKNWGERNTEAFF

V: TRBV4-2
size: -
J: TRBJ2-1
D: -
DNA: TGTGCCAGCAGCCAACGGGTCGGCAGGGAAGTGTCCAATGAGCAGTTCTTC
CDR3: CASSQRVGREVSNEQFF

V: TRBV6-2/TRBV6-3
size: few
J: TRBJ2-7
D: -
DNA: TGTGCCAGCAGTTCCTCGACAGGATCCTACGAGCAGTACTTC
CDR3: CASSSSTGSYEQYF

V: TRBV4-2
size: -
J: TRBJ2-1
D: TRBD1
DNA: TGTGCCAGCAGCCGCCCGGACAGGGAAAGGGGCAGTGAGCAGTTCTTC
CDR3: CASSRPDRERGSEQFF

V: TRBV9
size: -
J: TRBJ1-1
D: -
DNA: TGTGCCAGCAGCGTAGGAGGGCCGAACACTGAAGCTTTCTTT
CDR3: CASSVGGPNTEAFF

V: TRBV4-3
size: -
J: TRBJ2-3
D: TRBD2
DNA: TGCGCCAGCAGCCGGAAACGAGGCAGCGGGGGGGATACGCAGTATTTT
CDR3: CASSRKRGSGGDTQYF

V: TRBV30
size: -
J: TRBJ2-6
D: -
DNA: TGTGCCTGGACGAGCCTCTCTGGGGCCAACGTCCTGACTTTC
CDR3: CAWTSLSGANVLTF

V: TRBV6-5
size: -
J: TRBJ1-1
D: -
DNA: TGTGCCAGCAGCAGCATAGGGACACGGGACACTGAAGCTTTCTTT
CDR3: CASSSIGTRDTEAFF

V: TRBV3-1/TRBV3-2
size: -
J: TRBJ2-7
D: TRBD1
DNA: TGTGCCAGCAGCCCCCCTACCGGGACAGGGGAGCAGTACTTC
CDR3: CASSPPTGTGEQYF

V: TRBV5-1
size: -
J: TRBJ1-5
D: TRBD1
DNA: TGCGCCAGCAGCTGGAGGACAGGGGGCAATCAGCCCCAGCATTTT
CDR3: CASSWRTGGNQPQHF

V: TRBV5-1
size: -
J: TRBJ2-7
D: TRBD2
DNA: TGCGCCAGCAGCTTGGGCCAGCGGGGTATGGACGAGCAGTACTTC
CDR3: CASSLGQRGMDEQYF

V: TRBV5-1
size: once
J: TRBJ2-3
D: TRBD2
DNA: TGCGCCAGCAGCGTGGGGGCTAGCGGGGCAGATACGCAGTATTTT
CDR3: CASSVGASGADTQYF

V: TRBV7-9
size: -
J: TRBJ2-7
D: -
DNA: TGTGCCAGCAGCTTTCTCGGTGCCAACTCCTACGAGCAGTACTTC
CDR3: CASSFLGANSYEQYF

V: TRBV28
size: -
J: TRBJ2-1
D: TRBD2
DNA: TGTGCCAGCAGTTTTACTAGCGGGGGGTCTTCAACTGATGAGCAGTTCTTC
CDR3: CASSFTSGGSSTDEQFF

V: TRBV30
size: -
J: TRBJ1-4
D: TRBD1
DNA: TGTGCCTGGAGTAGTGACAGGGATGAAAAACTGTTTTTT
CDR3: CAWSSDRDEKLFF

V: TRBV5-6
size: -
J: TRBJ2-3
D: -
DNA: TGTGCCAGCAGCTTGGATAAGAGCGCGGGGCCAGATACGCAGTATTTT
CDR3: CASSLDKSAGPDTQYF

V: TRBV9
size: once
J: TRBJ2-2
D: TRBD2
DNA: TGTGCCAGCAGCGTAGGGGGGACTAGCGGGGCGCCACGGGAGCTGTTTTTT
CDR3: CASSVGGTSGAPRELFF

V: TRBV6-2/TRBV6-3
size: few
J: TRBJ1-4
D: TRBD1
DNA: TGTGCCAGCAGTGGCCGGACAGGGAATGAAAAACTGTTTTTT
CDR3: CASSGRTGNEKLFF

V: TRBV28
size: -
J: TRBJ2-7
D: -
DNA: TGTGCCAGCAGTTTACTCGGGGTCAGCTCCTACGAGCAGTACTTC
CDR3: CASSLLGVSSYEQYF

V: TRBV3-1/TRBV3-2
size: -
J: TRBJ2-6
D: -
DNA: TGTGCCAGCAGCCAGAACCCAGGGGTCGGGGCCAACGTCCTGACTTTC
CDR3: CASSQNPGVGANVLTF

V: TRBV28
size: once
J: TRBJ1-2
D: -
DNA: TGTGCCAGCAGTTTAGAGGGCGGTAACTATGGCTACACCTTC
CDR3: CASSLEGGNYGYTF

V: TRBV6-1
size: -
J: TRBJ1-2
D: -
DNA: TGTGCCAGCAGTGAAGGCCAGGTCTATGGCTACACCTTC
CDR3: CASSEGQVYGYTF

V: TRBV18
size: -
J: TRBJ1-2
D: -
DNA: TGTGCCAGCTCACCACGTGCCGTGGCAGCTAACTATGGCTACACCTTC
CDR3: CASSPRAVAANYGYTF

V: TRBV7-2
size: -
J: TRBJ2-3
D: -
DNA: TGTGCCAGCAGCTTAGGCGCTAGCAGCTCAGATACGCAGTATTTT
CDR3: CASSLGASSSDTQYF

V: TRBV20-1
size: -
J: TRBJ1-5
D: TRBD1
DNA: TGCAGTGCTAGTACAGGGGGCTTCAGCGGCAATCAGCCCCAGCATTTT
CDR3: CSASTGGFSGNQPQHF

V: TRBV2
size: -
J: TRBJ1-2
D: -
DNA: TGTGCCAGCAGTGAAACAGCTAACTATGGCTACACCTTC
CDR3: CASSETANYGYTF

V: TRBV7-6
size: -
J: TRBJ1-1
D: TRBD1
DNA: TGTGCCAGCAGCGGAGGGGGCAGGACTGAAGCTTTCTTT
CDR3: CASSGGGRTEAFF

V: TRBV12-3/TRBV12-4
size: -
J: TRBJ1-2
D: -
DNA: TGTGCCAGCAGTTCAAGTACAGGGTATGGCTACACCTTC
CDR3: CASSSSTGYGYTF

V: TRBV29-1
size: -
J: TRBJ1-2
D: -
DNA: TGCAGCGTTGAAGACTCTAACTATGGCTACACCTTC
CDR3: CSVEDSNYGYTF

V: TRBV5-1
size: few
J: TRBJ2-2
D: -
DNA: TGCGCCAGCAGGATGAGAACCGCGAGCGGGGAGCTGTTTTTT
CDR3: CASRMRTASGELFF

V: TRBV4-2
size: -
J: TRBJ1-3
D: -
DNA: TGTGCCAGCAGCCAAGATGGCACAGGTTCAGCTCGAAACACCATATATTTT
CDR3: CASSQDGTGSARNTIYF

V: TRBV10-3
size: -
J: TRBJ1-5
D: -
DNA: TGTGCCATCAGTCATGACAGGAACAATCAGCCCCAGCATTTT
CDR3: CAISHDRNNQPQHF

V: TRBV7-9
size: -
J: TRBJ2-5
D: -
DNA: TGTGCCAGCAGCTTAGAGTCTTCAGGGGACGAGACCCAGTACTTC
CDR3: CASSLESSGDETQYF

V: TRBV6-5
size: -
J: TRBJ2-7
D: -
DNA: TGTGCCAGCAGTCGGGGGACCTACGAGCAGTACTTC
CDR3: CASSRGTYEQYF

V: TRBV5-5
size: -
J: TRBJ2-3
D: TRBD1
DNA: TGTGCCAGCAGGCGGACAGGTTTAAGGACAGATACGCAGTATTTT
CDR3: CASRRTGLRTDTQYF

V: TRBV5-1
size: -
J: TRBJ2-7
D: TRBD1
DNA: TGCGCCAGCTATATTTCGACAGGGGTTGTCTACGAGCAGTACTTC
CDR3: CASYISTGVVYEQYF

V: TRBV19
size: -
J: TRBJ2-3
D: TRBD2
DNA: TGTGCCAGTAGGAGGACTAGCGGGGGGGCAGATACGCAGTATTTT
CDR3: CASRRTSGGADTQYF

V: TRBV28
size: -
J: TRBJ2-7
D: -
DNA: TGTGCCAGCAGCCAACCCCCCCTAGCGTACGAGCAGTACTTC
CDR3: CASSQPPLAYEQYF

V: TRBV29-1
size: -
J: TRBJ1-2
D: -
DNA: TGCAGCGTTGAAACAGGGTTTGGATATGGCTACACCTTC
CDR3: CSVETGFGYGYTF

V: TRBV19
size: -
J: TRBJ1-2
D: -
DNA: TGTGCCAGTACCCGCGGGGCGGAACGGGGCTACACCTTC
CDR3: CASTRGAERGYTF

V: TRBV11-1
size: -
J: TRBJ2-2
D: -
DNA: TGTGCCAGCAGCCACCGGGGGGCCGACACCGGGGAGCTGTTTTTT
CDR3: CASSHRGADTGELFF

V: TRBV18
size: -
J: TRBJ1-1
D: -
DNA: TGTGCCAGCTCACCACCGGTCAGAATGAACACTGAAGCTTTCTTT
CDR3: CASSPPVRMNTEAFF

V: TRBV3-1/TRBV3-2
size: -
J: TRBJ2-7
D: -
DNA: TGTGCCAGCAGCCAAGCCAGGTACTCCTACGAGCAGTACTTC
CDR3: CASSQARYSYEQYF

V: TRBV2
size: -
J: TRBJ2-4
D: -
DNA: TGTGCCAGCAGTGTCGAGACGGGGGAAAACATTCAGTACTTC
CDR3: CASSVETGENIQYF

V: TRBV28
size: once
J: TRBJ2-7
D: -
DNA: TGTGCCAGCAGTCCAGGGACTGCTACCTACGAGCAGTACTTC
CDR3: CASSPGTATYEQYF

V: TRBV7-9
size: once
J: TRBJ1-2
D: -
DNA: TGTGCCAGCAGCTCACAGGGCTACACCTTC
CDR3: CASSSQGYTF

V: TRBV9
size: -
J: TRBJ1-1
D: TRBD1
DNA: TGTGCCAGCAGCGTCTCCCGGGACAGGGGGAACACTGAAGCTTTCTTT
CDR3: CASSVSRDRGNTEAFF

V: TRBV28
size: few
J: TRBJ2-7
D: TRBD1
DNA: TGTGCCAGCACGGTCTTTAATCTAAGACAGGGCTACGAGCAGTACTTC
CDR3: CASTVFNLRQGYEQYF

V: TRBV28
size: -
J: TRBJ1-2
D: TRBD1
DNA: TGTGCCAGCAGGACTGACAGGGGAGTGAATGGCTACACCTTC
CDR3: CASRTDRGVNGYTF

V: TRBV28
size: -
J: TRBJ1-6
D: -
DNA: TGTGCCAGCAGTTTTACCAGGAATTCACCCCTCCACTTT
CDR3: CASSFTRNSPLHF